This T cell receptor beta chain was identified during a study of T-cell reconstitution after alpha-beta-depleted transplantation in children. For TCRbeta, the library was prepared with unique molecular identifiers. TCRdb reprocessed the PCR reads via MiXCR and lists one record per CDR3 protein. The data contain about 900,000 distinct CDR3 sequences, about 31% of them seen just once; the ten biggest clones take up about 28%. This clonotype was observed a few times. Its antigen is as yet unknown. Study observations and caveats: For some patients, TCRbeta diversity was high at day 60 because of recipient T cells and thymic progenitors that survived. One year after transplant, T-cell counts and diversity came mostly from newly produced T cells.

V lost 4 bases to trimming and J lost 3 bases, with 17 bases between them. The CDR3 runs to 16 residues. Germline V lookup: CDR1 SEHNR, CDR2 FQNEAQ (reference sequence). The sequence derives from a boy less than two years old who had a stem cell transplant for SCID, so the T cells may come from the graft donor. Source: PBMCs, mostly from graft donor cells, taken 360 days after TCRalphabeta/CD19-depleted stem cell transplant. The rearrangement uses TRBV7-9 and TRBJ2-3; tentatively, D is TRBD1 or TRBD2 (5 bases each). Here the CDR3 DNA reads TGTGCCAGCAGCTCCCCGCCGGGACCGCTGACAGATACGCAGTATTTT. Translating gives CASSSPPGPLTDTQYF.